This T cell receptor beta chain derives from a study of blood T cell repertoires in COVID-19 (dated by TCRdb to 2018 to 2020). With regard to the full study: Samples covering the acute and convalescent phases of COVID-19 were provided by collaborators in the United States, Italy and Spain. The material from the prospective study consisted of cDNA or gDNA derived from T cells, B-cell-depleted T cells, or PBMCs. Deeply sampled blood TCRbeta repertoires from subjects exposed to, actively infected with, or recovered from COVID-19 were included in the dataset. The repertoires were released in a freely available public database intended as a resource for research on the immune response to SARS-CoV-2. Samples were obtained from the ongoing ImmuneRACE study (first 160 participants) and from some 1,300 subjects provided by 6 global collaborators. Nearly every sample came with metadata listing a de-identified subject ID, COVID-19 status, age in years and sex. HLA class I and class II types, where available, came from metadata supplied by the sample provider rather than from assay-based typing.

About this clone itself: The antigen it binds to is not known. Within one base of it there is no much larger clone, and no base qualities were kept.

One collaborating source in Seattle enrolled patients during active infection and followed them longitudinally through the course of disease. Each collaborating institution followed its own protocols to collect whole blood in K2EDTA tubes. For TCRbeta analysis, collaborators shipped samples as frozen whole blood, isolated PBMCs, or DNA extracted from either of those sample types. Here is what the overall study found, with its caveats: The quantity of clinical and demographic metadata differed by source and by participant and was supplied without curation.

V has 5 bases trimmed and J has 8 bases trimmed; junction bases matching no gene number 3. The CDR3, cysteine through phenylalanine, is 12 amino acids long. Only CDR3 DNA is held: 36 bases, read in frame from base 1. For CDR1 and CDR2, the germline V gene lists SGHDT and YYEEEE. TCRbeta CDR3 regions were amplified from genomic DNA using the immunoSEQ Assay, a bias-controlled multiplex PCR. Per the original workflow: Within the assay, amplification of reference gene primers was used to estimate how many nucleated cells each sample contained. To quantify the absolute abundance of each unique TCRbeta CDR3 rearrangement, sequence reads were collapsed and filtered. For each sample, productive Simpson clonality was calculated as the square root of Simpson's diversity index across productive rearrangements. TCRdb limited this immuneACCESS table to in-frame rearrangements with V and J called. A share of clones is missing; checked studies link under half to unresolved V genes, and the rest is unexplained. V and J calls and clone size are those listed in that table; D and trimming were worked out from the DNA. For this sample the table gives some 230,000 clones, of which more than 75% were detected only once. The biggest ten clones account for over 7% of the sample.

Source material: peripheral blood. This receptor was identified in a woman of 80 years or more with COVID-19, enrolled during active disease. The rearrangement combines TRBV5-6 with TRBJ1-2; 10 junctional bases match TRBD1. The CDR3 reads CASRRDRGGYTF. The nucleotide sequence is TGTGCCAGCAGAAGGGACAGGGGCGGCTACACCTTC.